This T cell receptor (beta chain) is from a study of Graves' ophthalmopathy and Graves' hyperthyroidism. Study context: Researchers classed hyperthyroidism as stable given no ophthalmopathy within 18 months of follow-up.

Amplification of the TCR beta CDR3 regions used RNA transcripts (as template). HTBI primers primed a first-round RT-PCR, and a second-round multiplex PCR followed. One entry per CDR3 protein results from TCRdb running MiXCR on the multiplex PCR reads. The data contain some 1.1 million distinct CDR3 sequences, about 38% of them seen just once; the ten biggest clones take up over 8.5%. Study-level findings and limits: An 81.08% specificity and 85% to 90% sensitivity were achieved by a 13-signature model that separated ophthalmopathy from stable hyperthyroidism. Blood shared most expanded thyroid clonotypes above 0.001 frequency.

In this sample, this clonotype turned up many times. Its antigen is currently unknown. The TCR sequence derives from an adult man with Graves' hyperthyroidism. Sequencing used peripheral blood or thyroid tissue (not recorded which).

The DNA of the CDR3 is TGTGCCAGCAGCACTAGCGGGGGTACCTTAGAGACCCAGTACTTC. It codes for CASSTSGGTLETQYF. V is TRBV11-2 and J is TRBJ2-5; TRBD2 aligns across 11 bases. This CDR3 comprises 15 residues. Germline V gene lookup returns CDR1 SGHAT and CDR2 FQNNGV. J was trimmed by 4 bases and V by 5 bases; bases with no gene match: 6.